The 10 T cell receptor beta chains given below trace back to one sample, sequenced in a study of control samples from healthy donors and cancer patients. Assay: immunoSEQ multiplex PCR; the TCRdb copy retains only in-frame clones and omits some. The data contain 150,000 or so clones, about 93% of them singletons. Sequenced sample: PBMCs. These receptors all come from a man between 60 and 75 years old with colorectal cancer.

This sequence joins TRBV18 and TRBJ1-1; the D gene is possibly TRBD1 (6 bases). This CDR3 region has 15 residues. V shed 0 bases and J shed 2 bases, with 10 bases lying between them. The germline V gene has CDR1 KGHSH and CDR2 LQKENI. The CDR3 DNA reads as TGTGCCAGCTCACCACCGGGACAAACTAACACTGAAGCTTTCTTT. This codes for CASSPPGQTNTEAFF.

In DNA, the CDR3 is TGTGCCAGTAGACAGACAGGGGTGAACACTGAAGCTTTCTTT. It yields the protein CASRQTGVNTEAFF. This chain joins TRBV19 and TRBJ1-1; 8 nucleotides line up with TRBD1. CDR3 size: 14 residues. Germline CDR1 and CDR2: LNHDA and SQIVND (reference sequence). The junction had 3 bases not matched to a gene; V was cut back by 6 bases and J by 0 bases. Based on the CDR3 plus reference TRBV19 and TRBJ1-1, the full variable domain is DGGITQSPKYLFRKEGQNVTLSCEQNLNHDAMYWYRQDPGQGLRLIYYSQIVNDFQKGDIAEGYSVSREKKESFPLTVTSAQKNPTAFYLCASRQTGVNTEAFFGQGTRLTVV.

The J gene is TRBJ2-1, the V gene TRBV12-3 or TRBV12-4; D remains unclear. This CDR3 comprises 11 residues. V was clipped by 8 bases and J by 6 bases, with 8 bases between them. DNA of the CDR3: TGTGCCAGCCGCTCCAGCAATGAGCAGTTCTTC. This gives the protein CASRSSNEQFF.

This rearrangement joins TRBV7-8 to TRBJ2-3; D not resolved. V dropped 3 bases and J dropped 0 bases, with 7 bases sitting between them. CDR3 length: 14 amino acids. CDR1 is SGHVS, CDR2 FQNEAQ, per germline. In DNA, the CDR3 is TGTGCCAGCAGCTTCCAGGTCAGCACAGATACGCAGTATTTT. Protein product: CASSFQVSTDTQYF.

This clone occurred once. CDR3 sequence (DNA): TGTGCCAGCAGAATCTCACAGGGAGGCACTGAAGCTTTCTTT. Protein: CASRISQGGTEAFF. The chain carries TRBV6-5 and TRBJ1-1, with D perhaps matching TRBD1 (6 bases). The CDR3 has 14 residues. The ends were cut back, 6 bases at V and 4 bases at J, with 15 bases in the middle. Per the germline V gene, CDR1 is MNHEY and CDR2 is SVGAGI.

The CDR3 here is CASSLGPGQGENTEAFF. The CDR3 DNA reads TGCGCCAGCAGCTTAGGTCCCGGCCAGGGGGAAAACACTGAAGCTTTCTTT. The J gene is TRBJ1-1, the V gene TRBV5-1; 7 nucleotides agree with TRBD1. The CDR3 runs 17 residues. J was trimmed by 2 bases and V by 2 bases; bases with no gene match: 12. The germline gives CDR1 SGHRS, CDR2 YFSETQ. The entire variable domain, with the rest obtained from reference TRBV5-1 and TRBJ1-1, is as follows: KAGVTQTPRYLIKTRGQQVTLSCSPISGHRSVSWYQQTPGQGLQFLFEYFSETQRNKGNFPGRFSGRQFSNSRSEMNVSTLELGDSALYLCASSLGPGQGENTEAFFGQGTRLTVV.

V gene TRBV10-3 combines with J gene TRBJ2-5; TRBD2 matches at 8 bases. The germline V gene encodes CDR1 ENHRY and CDR2 SYGVKD. V shed 2 bases and J 5 bases; nucleotides not matched to a gene: 7. The CDR3 consists of 15 residues. The CDR3 loop reads CAISESGAGGETQYF. In DNA, the CDR3 is TGTGCCATCAGTGAGAGCGGGGCGGGGGGTGAGACCCAGTACTTC.

The chain couples TRBV7-2 to TRBJ2-1; TRBD2 aligns across 13 bases. Germline values: CDR1 SGHTA, CDR2 FQGNSA. V lost 2 bases to trimming and J lost 2 bases; unmatched junction nucleotides: 0. The CDR3 is 16 amino acids. The DNA of the CDR3 is TGTGCCAGCAGCTTAACTAGCGGGGGGGCCTACAATGAGCAGTTCTTC. As protein: CASSLTSGGAYNEQFF. Combining the CDR3 with reference TRBV7-2 and TRBJ2-1 gives the whole variable domain GAGVSQSPSNKVTEKGKDVELRCDPISGHTALYWYRQSLGQGLEFLIYFQGNSAPDKSGLPSDRFSAERTGGSVSTLTIQRTQQEDSAVYLCASSLTSGGAYNEQFFGPGTRLTVL.

This sequence joins TRBV7-9 and TRBJ2-3; D remains unclear. CDR1 and CDR2 from the germline V gene are SEHNR and FQNEAQ (reference sequence). Trimming removed 2 bases at V and 2 bases at J, with 5 bases between. The CDR3 covers 13 residues. In DNA form, the CDR3 reads TGTGCCAGCAGCTTATTGGACACAGATACGCAGTATTTT. Its translation: CASSLLDTDTQYF.

The gene calls are TRBV5-4 and TRBJ1-1; D is undetermined. This CDR3 has 14 residues. CDR1 is SGHNT, CDR2 YYREEE, per germline (reference sequence). The V end was cut by 4 bases, the J end by 2 bases, with 12 bases between. The CDR3 loop is CASSLDLANTEAFF. DNA of the CDR3: TGTGCCAGCAGCCTCGACCTAGCCAACACTGAAGCTTTCTTT. Looking up the rest from reference TRBV5-4 and TRBJ1-1 gives the full variable domain: ETGVTQSPTHLIKTRGQQVTLRCSSQSGHNTVSWYQQALGQGPQFIFQYYREEENGRGNFPPRFSGLQFPNYSSELNVNALELDDSALYLCASSLDLANTEAFFGQGTRLTVV.